This is a list of T cell receptor beta chains from one sample in a study of blood T cell repertoires in COVID-19. Some clones are missing from TCRdb's copy, which holds only in-frame ones; the method was immunoSEQ multiplex PCR. Among a few hundred thousand clones listed, around 87% were seen once. The source material was peripheral blood. The receptors shown here come from a woman between 50 and 59 years old with acute or convalescent COVID-19. The CDR3 runs from the conserved cysteine through the conserved F or W. D genes are given only for firm matches. Clone size is shown for a subset of rows, as once, few, many or a class of expanded clone.

TRBJ2-7 TRBV5-5 TRBD2 NA CASSLAPSGAAYEQYF TGTGCCAGCAGCTTGGCCCCCAGCGGGGCCGCCTACGAGCAGTACTTC
TRBJ2-5 TRBV7-3 NA NA CASSPLAGMEETQYF TGTGCCAGCAGCCCCCTGGCGGGAATGGAAGAGACCCAGTACTTC
TRBJ1-6 TRBV20-1 NA NA CSAPFGPLHF TGCAGTGCCCCATTTGGCCCCCTCCACTTT
TRBJ2-7 TRBV27 TRBD1 NA CASSLIGGKTGGTYEQYF TGTGCCAGCAGTTTAATCGGAGGGAAAACAGGGGGCACCTACGAGCAGTACTTC
TRBJ2-1 TRBV11-2 NA NA CASSLDRTNKQFF TGTGCCAGCAGCTTAGATCGTACAAATAAGCAGTTCTTC
TRBJ1-4 TRBV9 NA once CASNTATNEKLFF TGTGCCAGCAATACAGCAACTAATGAAAAACTGTTTTTT
TRBJ2-1 TRBV5-4 NA NA CASSSGNSHYNEQFF TGTGCCAGCAGCTCAGGGAATAGCCACTACAATGAGCAGTTCTTC
TRBJ2-7 TRBV13 NA NA CASSLLRASDEQYF TGTGCCAGCAGCTTATTGAGGGCGTCCGACGAGCAGTACTTC
TRBJ1-2 TRBV5-3 TRBD1 NA CARSLVTGVNYGYTF TGTGCCAGAAGCTTGGTTACAGGGGTGAACTATGGCTACACCTTC
TRBJ2-7 TRBV19 NA NA CASRQAGQAAYEQYF TGTGCCAGTAGGCAAGCGGGACAGGCCGCCTACGAGCAGTACTTC
TRBJ1-1 TRBV28 NA NA CASSLGGRTTEAFF TGTGCCAGCAGTTTAGGGGGCCGGACAACTGAAGCTTTCTTT
TRBJ1-2 TRBV4-3 NA NA CASSQELFSGPGYTF TGCGCCAGCAGCCAAGAATTGTTCTCAGGGCCTGGCTACACCTTC
TRBJ1-6 TRBV4-2 NA NA CASSGHRDSDSPLHF TGTGCCAGCAGCGGCCACAGGGATTCGGATTCACCCCTCCACTTT
TRBJ1-3 TRBV28 NA NA CASTTGLKSSNSGF TGTGCCAGCACTACGGGACTAAAGAGTAGTAACAGTGGTTTT
TRBJ1-3 TRBV2 NA few CASSVGGLNTIYF TGTGCCAGCAGTGTGGGAGGACTAAACACCATATATTTT
TRBJ2-3 TRBV29-1 TRBD1 NA CSVGKGQGMGNTQYF TGCAGCGTGGGAAAGGGACAGGGTATGGGGAATACGCAGTATTTT
TRBJ1-4 TRBV27 NA NA CASSSSEAAYNEKLFF TGTGCCAGCAGTTCTTCCGAGGCAGCTTATAATGAAAAACTGTTTTTT
TRBJ2-2 TRBV6-4 NA few CASSGRFTGELFF TGTGCCAGCAGTGGCAGGTTCACCGGGGAGCTGTTTTTT
TRBJ2-7 TRBV6-2/TRBV6-3 TRBD2 NA CASSFPLAGPYEQYF TGTGCCAGCAGTTTTCCTCTAGCGGGGCCCTACGAGCAGTACTTC
TRBJ1-1 TRBV5-4 NA NA CASSLQGWNTEAFF TGTGCCAGCAGCTTACAGGGATGGAACACTGAAGCTTTCTTT
TRBJ1-3 TRBV5-1 TRBD1 NA CASSLGQGVGNTIYF TGCGCCAGCAGCCTGGGACAGGGGGTTGGAAACACCATATATTTT
TRBJ2-1 TRBV27 NA few CASSFGGLVVEFF TGTGCCAGCAGTTTCGGTGGGCTTGTTGTCGAGTTCTTC
TRBJ2-7 TRBV28 NA NA CASSSQQGSYSYEQYF TGTGCCAGCAGTTCACAACAGGGAAGTTACTCCTACGAGCAGTACTTC